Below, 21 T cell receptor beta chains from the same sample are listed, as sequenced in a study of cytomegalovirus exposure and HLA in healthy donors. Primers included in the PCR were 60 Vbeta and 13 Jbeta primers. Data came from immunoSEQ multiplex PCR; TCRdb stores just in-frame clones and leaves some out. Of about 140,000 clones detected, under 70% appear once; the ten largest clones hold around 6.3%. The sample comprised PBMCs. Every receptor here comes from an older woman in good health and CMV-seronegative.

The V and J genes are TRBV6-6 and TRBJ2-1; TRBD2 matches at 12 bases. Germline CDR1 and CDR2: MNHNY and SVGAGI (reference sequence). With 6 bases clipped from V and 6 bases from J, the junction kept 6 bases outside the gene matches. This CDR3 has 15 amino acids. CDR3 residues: CASRDLAGGGNEQFF. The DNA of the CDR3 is TGTGCCAGCAGGGACCTAGCGGGAGGGGGCAATGAGCAGTTCTTC.

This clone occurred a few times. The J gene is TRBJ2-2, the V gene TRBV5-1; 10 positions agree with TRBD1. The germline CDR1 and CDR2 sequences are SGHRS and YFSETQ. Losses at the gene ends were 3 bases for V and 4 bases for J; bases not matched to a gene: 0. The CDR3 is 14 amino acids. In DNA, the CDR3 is TGCGCCAGCAGCTGGACAGGGGGCACCGGGGAGCTGTTTTTT. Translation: CASSWTGGTGELFF.

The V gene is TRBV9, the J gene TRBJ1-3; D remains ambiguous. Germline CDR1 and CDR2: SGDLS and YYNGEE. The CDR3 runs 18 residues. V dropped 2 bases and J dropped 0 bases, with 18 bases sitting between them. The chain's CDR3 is CASSVAPPGLGSGNTIYF. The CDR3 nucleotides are TGTGCCAGCAGCGTCGCTCCGCCAGGCCTCGGCTCTGGAAACACCATATATTTT.

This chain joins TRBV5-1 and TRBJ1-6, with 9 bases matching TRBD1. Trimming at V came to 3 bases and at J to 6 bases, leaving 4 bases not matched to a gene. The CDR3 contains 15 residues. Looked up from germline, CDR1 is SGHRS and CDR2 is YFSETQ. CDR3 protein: CASSSPGQGNSPLHF. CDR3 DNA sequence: TGCGCCAGCAGCTCGCCGGGACAGGGTAATTCACCCCTCCACTTT.

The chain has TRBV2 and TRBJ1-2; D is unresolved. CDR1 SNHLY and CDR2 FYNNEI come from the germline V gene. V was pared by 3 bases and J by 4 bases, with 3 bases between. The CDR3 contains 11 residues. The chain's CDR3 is CASSDRYGYTF. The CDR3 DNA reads TGTGCCAGCAGTGACCGCTATGGCTACACCTTC.

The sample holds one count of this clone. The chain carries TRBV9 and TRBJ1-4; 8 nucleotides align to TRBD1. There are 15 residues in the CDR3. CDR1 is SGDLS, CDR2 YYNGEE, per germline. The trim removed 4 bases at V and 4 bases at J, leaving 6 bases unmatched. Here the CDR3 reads CASSPQTGDNEKLFF. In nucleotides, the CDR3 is TGTGCCAGCAGCCCTCAGACAGGGGATAATGAAAAACTGTTTTTT.

For the CDR3, the DNA is TGCGCCAGCAGTGGGGATAGGACTAGCGGGGTTGATACGCAGTATTTT. Protein product: CASSGDRTSGVDTQYF. The chain combines TRBV10-2 with TRBJ2-3; 12 bases agree with TRBD2. The CDR3 has 16 residues. Trimming cost V 4 bases and J 6 bases; bases outside gene matches: 8. Germline CDR1 WSHSY, CDR2 SAAADI.

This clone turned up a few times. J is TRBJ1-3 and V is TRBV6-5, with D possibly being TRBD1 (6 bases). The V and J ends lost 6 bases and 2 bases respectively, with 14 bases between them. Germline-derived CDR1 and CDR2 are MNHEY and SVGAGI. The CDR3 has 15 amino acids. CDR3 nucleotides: TGTGCCAGCAGGAGCACAGGGCTTCCTGGAAACACCATATATTTT. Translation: CASRSTGLPGNTIYF.

CDR3 in DNA: TGTGCCAGCAGTTCGACAGGGAACACTGAAGCTTTCTTT. This translates into CASSSTGNTEAFF. The chain employs TRBV6-1 and TRBJ1-1; perhaps TRBD1 as D (6 bases). CDR1 and CDR2 (germline): MNHNS, SASEGT. The V end lost 5 bases, the J end lost 1 base, and 8 bases lay between the germline ends. This CDR3 contains 13 residues.

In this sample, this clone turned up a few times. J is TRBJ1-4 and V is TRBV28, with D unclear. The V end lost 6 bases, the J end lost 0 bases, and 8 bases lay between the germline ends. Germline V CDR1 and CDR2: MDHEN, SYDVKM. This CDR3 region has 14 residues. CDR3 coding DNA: TGTGCCAGCAGGGAACAGTCAACTAATGAAAAACTGTTTTTT. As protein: CASREQSTNEKLFF. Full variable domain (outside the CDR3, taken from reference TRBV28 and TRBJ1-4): DVKVTQSSRYLVKRTGEKVFLECVQDMDHENMFWYRQDPGLGLRLIYFSYDVKMKEKGDIPEGYSVSREKKERFSLILESASTNQTSMYLCASREQSTNEKLFFGSGTQLSVL.

The CDR3 sequence is CASSYGLAGATNTQYF. In DNA form, the CDR3 reads TGTGCCAGCAGTTACGGACTAGCGGGGGCCACGAATACGCAGTATTTT. The chain links TRBV28 to TRBJ2-3, with 13 bases fitting TRBD2. This CDR3 is built from 16 residues. Losses at the gene ends were 4 bases for V and 7 bases for J; bases not matched to a gene: 8. CDR1 and CDR2 from the germline V gene are MDHEN and SYDVKM.

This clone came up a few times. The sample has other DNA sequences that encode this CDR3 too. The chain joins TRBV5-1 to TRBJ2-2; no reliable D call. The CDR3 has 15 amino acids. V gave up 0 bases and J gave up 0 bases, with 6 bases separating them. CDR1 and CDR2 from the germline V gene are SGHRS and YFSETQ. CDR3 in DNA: TGCGCCAGCAGCTTGGGGGCCGCGAACACCGGGGAGCTGTTTTTT. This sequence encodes CASSLGAANTGELFF.

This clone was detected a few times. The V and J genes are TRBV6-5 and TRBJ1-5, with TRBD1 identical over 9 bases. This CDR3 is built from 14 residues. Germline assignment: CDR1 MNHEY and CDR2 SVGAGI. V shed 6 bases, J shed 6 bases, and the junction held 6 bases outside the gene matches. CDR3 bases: TGTGCCAGCAGGGGACAGGGTGGAGGTCAGCCCCAGCATTTT. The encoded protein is CASRGQGGGQPQHF.

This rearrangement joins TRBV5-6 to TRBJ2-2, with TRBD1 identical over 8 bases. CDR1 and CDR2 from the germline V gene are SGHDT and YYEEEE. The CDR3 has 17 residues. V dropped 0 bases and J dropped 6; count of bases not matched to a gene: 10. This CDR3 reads CASSLGGQVLLSGELFF. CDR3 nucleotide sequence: TGTGCCAGCAGCTTGGGGGGACAGGTCCTTCTGTCCGGGGAGCTGTTTTTT.

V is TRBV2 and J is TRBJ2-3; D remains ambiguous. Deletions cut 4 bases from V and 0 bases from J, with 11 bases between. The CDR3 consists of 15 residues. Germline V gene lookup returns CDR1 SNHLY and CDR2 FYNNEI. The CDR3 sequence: CASSASPLSTDTQYF. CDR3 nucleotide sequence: TGTGCCAGCAGTGCAAGCCCCCTCAGCACAGATACGCAGTATTTT.

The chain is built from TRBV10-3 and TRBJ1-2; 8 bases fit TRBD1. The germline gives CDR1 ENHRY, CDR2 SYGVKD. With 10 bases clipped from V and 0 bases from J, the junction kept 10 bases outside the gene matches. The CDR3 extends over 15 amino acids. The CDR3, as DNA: TGTGCCAGTGCGGACAGGGAGGGAACTAACTATGGCTACACCTTC. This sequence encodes CASADREGTNYGYTF.

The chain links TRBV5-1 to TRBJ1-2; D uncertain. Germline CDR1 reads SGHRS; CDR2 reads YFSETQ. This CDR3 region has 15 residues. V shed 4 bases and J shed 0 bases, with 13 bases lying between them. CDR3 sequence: CASSPYTPANYGYTF. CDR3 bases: TGCGCCAGCAGCCCATACACCCCAGCTAACTATGGCTACACCTTC.

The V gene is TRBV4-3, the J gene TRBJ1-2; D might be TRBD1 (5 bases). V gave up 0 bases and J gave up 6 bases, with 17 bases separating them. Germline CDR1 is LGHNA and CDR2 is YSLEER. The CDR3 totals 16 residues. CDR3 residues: CASSQDLVGAADGYTF. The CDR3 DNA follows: TGCGCCAGCAGCCAAGATCTTGTAGGGGCGGCGGATGGCTACACCTTC.

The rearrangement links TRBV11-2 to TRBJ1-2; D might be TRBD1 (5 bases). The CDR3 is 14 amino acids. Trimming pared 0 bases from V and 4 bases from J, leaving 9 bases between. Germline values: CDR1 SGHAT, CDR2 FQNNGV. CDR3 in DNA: TGTGCCAGCAGCTTAGATCAGGGATCCTATGGCTACACCTTC. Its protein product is CASSLDQGSYGYTF.

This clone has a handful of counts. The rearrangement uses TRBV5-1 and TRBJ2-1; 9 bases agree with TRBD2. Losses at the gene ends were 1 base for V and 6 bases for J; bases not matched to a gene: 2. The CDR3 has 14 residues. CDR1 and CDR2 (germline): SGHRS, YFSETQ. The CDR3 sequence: CASSLLAGFNEQFF. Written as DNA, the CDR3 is TGCGCCAGCAGCTTGCTAGCGGGATTCAATGAGCAGTTCTTC.

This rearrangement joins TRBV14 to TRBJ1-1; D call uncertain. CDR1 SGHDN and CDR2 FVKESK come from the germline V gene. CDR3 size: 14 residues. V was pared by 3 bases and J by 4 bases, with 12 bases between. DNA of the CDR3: TGTGCCAGCAGCCAGACGGGCCGGGGCACTGAAGCTTTCTTT. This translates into CASSQTGRGTEAFF.